This T cell receptor (beta chain) derives from a study of T-cell reconstitution after alpha-beta-depleted transplantation in children (dated by TCRdb to the mid-2010s). Background for the entire study: T-cell immune reconstitution after TCRalphabeta/CD19-depleted allogeneic hematopoietic cell transplantation in children was quantitatively tracked in the study by means of TCR repertoire profiling.

The CDR3 measures 15 amino acids from cysteine to phenylalanine. Only the CDR3 portion is preserved as DNA: 45 bases, with reading frame beginning at the first base. CDR1 and CDR2 are read off the germline V gene (reference sequence) as MNHEY and SMNVEV. As regards this clonotype: The specificity of this receptor is unknown. A much larger clone differs from this one at a single base, so this may be a read error.

Preparation of the library involved PCR. Sequencing was carried out with an Illumina HiSeq 2500. TCR libraries were prepared with molecular barcoding, using unique molecular identifiers to normalize TCRbeta repertoire quantification. In TCRdb, the public reads were trimmed at Q25 with fastp and aligned with MiXCR, with productive beta chains retained. Merged by CDR3 protein, the rows form single entries marked with the most common genes and DNA. The sample table holds approximately 210,000 distinct CDR3 sequences, of which roughly 15% were seen once. The ten largest account for about 13% of the sample.

Specimen: PBMCs from the stem cell graft donor, collected from the stem cell graft. This receptor was obtained from a human donor who donated a stem cell graft to a child with acute lymphoblastic leukemia. Here the chain combines TRBV27 and TRBJ2-1; the central 14 bases match TRBD2. The nucleotide sequence reads as follows: TGTGCCGGCAGTTTTGGGACTAGCGGGAGCAATGAGCAGTTCTTC. Its coded protein is CAGSFGTSGSNEQFF.